The entry that follows covers one TCR beta chain sequence. Its antigen is still unknown. Sequenced by immunoSEQ multiplex PCR; TCRdb stores in-frame clones only, minus some. The data contain 65,000 to 85,000 clones, 93% of them singletons. V lost 0 bases and J lost 4, with 10 bases in between. The CDR3 has 14 residues. CDR1 and CDR2 from the germline V gene are SGDLS and YYNGEE. This specimen belongs to a study of siplizumab effects on memory and regulatory T cells. Whole-study results and caveats: Proliferating siplizumab-culture Treg suppressive function went unconfirmed. In siplizumab conditions, mappable alloreactive CD4+ clones averaged approximately 70% Treg-derived, against roughly 25% in controls. Naive versus memory phenotype went unassigned for roughly 75-97% of proliferating CD4+ or CD8+ clones.

The J gene is TRBJ1-1, the V gene TRBV9; D ambiguous. The sequenced sample was CD8+ T cells sorted from blood. The TCR sequence derives from a human donor in good health. The CDR3 loop is CASSVAFAGTEAFF. The CDR3 bases are TGTGCCAGCAGCGTAGCTTTTGCGGGCACTGAAGCTTTCTTT.